The 25 T cell receptor beta chains in this list originate from one sample, sequenced in a study of CD8+ T cells in alopecia areata (dated by TCRdb to 2016 to 2018). The library relied on the immunoSEQ multiplex PCR assay. RNA was extracted from all samples and reverse transcribed into cDNA as template for TCR sequencing. Drawn from immuneACCESS, this table holds only the in-frame rearrangements with V and J called that TCRdb kept. Clones are partly lost; checked studies trace under half to an unresolved V gene and leave the rest unexplained. This sample is represented by hundreds of thousands of clones; around two thirds of them were singletons. The ten largest clones represent roughly 1.2% of the sample. Reading the label with the study, this specimen's time point is: baseline before oral tofacitinib. The sequencing here drew on CD4+ T cells sorted from blood, taken at week 0. Every receptor here comes from a human donor with alopecia areata.

The genes are TRBV27 and TRBJ2-3; D possibly corresponds to TRBD1 (6 bases). V was cut by 5 bases and J by 0 bases, with 15 bases left in between. CDR3 size: 16 residues. CDR1 is MNHEY and CDR2 is SMNVEV in the germline V gene (reference sequence). CDR3 region: CASSPTPGESTDTQYF. The CDR3 nucleotides read TGTGCCAGCAGTCCAACACCAGGGGAAAGCACAGATACGCAGTATTTT.

The genes are TRBV11-2 and TRBJ2-1; D tentatively fits TRBD1 or TRBD2 (6 bases each). The length of the CDR3 is 16 residues. V lost 5 bases to trimming and J lost 7 bases, with 21 bases between them. Germline CDR1 is SGHAT and CDR2 is FQNNGV. The CDR3: CASSDRPGGGVNEQFF. The DNA for the CDR3 is TGTGCCAGCAGCGATCGCCCCGGGGGCGGAGTTAATGAGCAGTTCTTC.

The chain joins TRBV25-1 to TRBJ1-2; unclear D gene. Germline values: CDR1 MGHDK, CDR2 SYGVNS. This CDR3 is built from 12 residues. The V end lost 7 bases, the J end lost 4 bases, and 10 bases lay between the germline ends. The CDR3 sequence is CASTKDFYGYTF. The CDR3 coding sequence is TGTGCCAGCACGAAGGACTTCTATGGCTACACCTTC.

This clone has a single count. The rearrangement joins TRBV6-5 to TRBJ1-6, with D unresolved. Trimming pared 2 bases from V and 9 bases from J, leaving 5 bases between. Per germline, CDR1 MNHEY and CDR2 SVGAGI. The CDR3 is 12 residues long. The DNA for the CDR3 is TGTGCCAGCAGTTACCAGAGTTCACCCCTCCACTTT. The encoded protein is CASSYQSSPLHF.

The chain recombines TRBV18 with TRBJ2-5; 7 positions match TRBD2. The CDR3 is 15 amino acids. With V trimmed by 1 base and J by 2 bases, 4 bases remained unmatched. The germline V gene encodes CDR1 KGHSH and CDR2 LQKENI. The CDR3 sequence: CASSPRAGKQETQYF. CDR3 sequence (DNA): TGTGCCAGCTCACCACGAGCGGGGAAGCAAGAGACCCAGTACTTC.

This clone turned up a few times. The chain uses TRBV4-1 and TRBJ2-7, with 10 bases identical to TRBD2. Germline CDR1 reads MGHRA; CDR2 reads YSYEKL. With 2 bases clipped from V and 6 bases from J, the junction kept 4 bases outside the gene matches. The CDR3 sequence is 14 residues long. In DNA form, the CDR3 reads TGCGCCAGCAGCCAAATAGCGGGGGGCCTCGAGCAGTACTTC. As protein: CASSQIAGGLEQYF.

As DNA, the CDR3 is TGTGCCAGCAGCTTGGAGAGATACAATGAGCAGTTCTTC. Protein: CASSLERYNEQFF. The chain combines TRBV5-4 with TRBJ2-1; D not certain. The CDR3 is 13 residues long. Trimming cost V 0 bases and J 4 bases, with 5 bases left between them. Germline V gene data show CDR1 as SGHNT and CDR2 as YYREEE (reference sequence). The full variable domain, in which reference TRBV5-4 and TRBJ2-1 provide the parts outside the CDR3, is ETGVTQSPTHLIKTRGQQVTLRCSSQSGHNTVSWYQQALGQGPQFIFQYYREEENGRGNFPPRFSGLQFPNYSSELNVNALELDDSALYLCASSLERYNEQFFGPGTRLTVL.

The gene calls are TRBV4-3 and TRBJ1-2, with D uncertain. Germline V gene lookup returns CDR1 LGHNA and CDR2 YSLEER. The CDR3 has 14 amino acids. The germline V and J ends were trimmed by 1 base and 2 bases, with 8 bases remaining between them. The DNA for the CDR3 is TGCGCCAGCAGCCAAGGACTGGGCAACTATGGCTACACCTTC. It yields the protein CASSQGLGNYGYTF.

This clone was recorded once. The rearrangement uses TRBV30 and TRBJ1-2; D unresolved. V gave up 3 bases and J gave up 0 bases, with 11 bases separating them. CDR1 is GTSNPN, CDR2 SVGIG, per germline (reference sequence). The length of the CDR3 is 14 residues. CDR3: CAWRHPGSNYGYTF. In DNA form, the CDR3 reads TGTGCCTGGAGGCACCCAGGATCTAACTATGGCTACACCTTC.

This chain connects TRBV30 to TRBJ2-1; D is uncertain. Germline V CDR1 and CDR2: GTSNPN, SVGIG (reference sequence). The CDR3 covers 13 residues. Trimming pared 5 bases from V and 1 base from J, leaving 9 bases between. The CDR3 reads CAWGRSSYNEQFF. In nucleotides, the CDR3 is TGTGCCTGGGGACGTAGTTCCTACAATGAGCAGTTCTTC.

The V gene is TRBV29-1, the J gene TRBJ2-3; D unresolved. CDR3 length equals 12 residues. Looked up from germline, CDR1 is SQVTM and CDR2 is ANQGSEA. V was shortened by 4 bases and J by 4 bases, with 9 bases between the two germline ends. In DNA, the CDR3 is TGCAGCGTTGCTCCCGAGTCAGATACGCAGTATTTT. Translating it yields CSVAPESDTQYF.

Of note for this clone: Other nucleotide sequences in the sample specify the same CDR3. The chain recombines TRBV29-1 with TRBJ1-2; perhaps TRBD1 as D (5 bases). This CDR3 has 11 amino acids. Per germline, CDR1 SQVTM and CDR2 ANQGSEA. Trimming shortened V by 7 bases and J by 3 bases, and 9 bases separated the two germline ends. The CDR3 nucleotides are TGCAGCGCCGGGACGGACTATGGCTACACCTTC. Translating it yields CSAGTDYGYTF.

CDR3 protein: CASNWGPAREQYF. The CDR3 region has the DNA TGCGCCAGCAACTGGGGGCCCGCGAGGGAGCAGTACTTC. The gene calls are TRBV5-1 and TRBJ2-7; tentative D call: TRBD1 (6 bases). Germline V CDR1 and CDR2: SGHRS, YFSETQ. Trimming shortened V by 6 bases and J by 7 bases, and 17 bases separated the two germline ends. This CDR3 is 13 amino acids long.

The chain is built from TRBV30 and TRBJ1-1; the D is unclear. Germline V gives CDR1 GTSNPN, CDR2 SVGIG (reference sequence). V was pared by 0 bases and J by 0 bases, with 11 bases between. The CDR3 sequence is 15 residues long. DNA for the CDR3: TGTGCCTGGAGTGTACTCGGTGCGGTGAACACTGAAGCTTTCTTT. The encoded protein is CAWSVLGAVNTEAFF.

This sequence joins TRBV5-4 and TRBJ1-4, with 8 bases fitting TRBD1. This CDR3 has 17 residues. From germline, CDR1 is SGHNT and CDR2 YYREEE (reference sequence). Losses at the gene ends were 4 bases for V and 2 bases for J; bases not matched to a gene: 10. The DNA of the CDR3 is TGTGCCAGCAGCGACCAAAAATACAGGGGGACTAATGAAAAACTGTTTTTT. Translation: CASSDQKYRGTNEKLFF.

The V gene is TRBV30, the J gene TRBJ2-7; D may match TRBD1 or TRBD2 (6 bases each). The V end was cut by 3 bases, the J end by 2 bases, with 14 bases between. CDR1 GTSNPN and CDR2 SVGIG come from the germline V gene (reference sequence). The length of the CDR3 is 14 residues. CDR3 sequence: CAWSDGGPAYEQYF. In DNA form, the CDR3 reads TGTGCCTGGAGCGATGGGGGGCCTGCCTACGAGCAGTACTTC.

The chain is built from TRBV4-1 and TRBJ2-7, with D unclear. Trimming stripped 0 bases from V and 2 bases from J, with 5 bases between. This CDR3 has 13 amino acids. CDR1 and CDR2 (germline): MGHRA, YSYEKL. The CDR3: CASSQERTYEQYF. The CDR3, as DNA: TGCGCCAGCAGCCAAGAAAGGACCTACGAGCAGTACTTC.

This chain links TRBV15 with TRBJ2-5, with D uncertain. V was clipped by 0 bases and J by 0 bases, with 8 bases between them. Germline CDR1 LNHNV, CDR2 YYDKDF (reference sequence). The CDR3 sequence is 15 residues long. The CDR3 loop reads CATSRERHNQETQYF. The DNA of the CDR3 is TGTGCCACCAGCAGAGAAAGGCACAACCAAGAGACCCAGTACTTC.

The chain recombines TRBV30 with TRBJ2-1; TRBD2 matches at 8 bases. Losses at the gene ends were 2 bases for V and 6 bases for J; bases not matched to a gene: 6. The CDR3 spans 14 residues. The germline CDR1 and CDR2 sequences are GTSNPN and SVGIG (reference sequence). The CDR3 bases are TGTGCCTGGAGTAAAGGACTAGCAATCAATGAGCAGTTCTTC. Translation gives CAWSKGLAINEQFF.

The chain is built from TRBV5-1 and TRBJ2-6; 7 bases are a match to TRBD1. V lost 0 bases and J lost 0; bases outside the gene matches: 9. The CDR3 is 19 residues long. Germline-derived CDR1 and CDR2 are SGHRS and YFSETQ. CDR3 loop: CASSLARDSWYSGANVLTF. The CDR3 region has the DNA TGCGCCAGCAGCTTGGCCCGGGACAGCTGGTACTCTGGGGCCAACGTCCTGACTTTC.

The genes are TRBV5-4 and TRBJ1-6; a weak D match, TRBD1 (5 bases). The CDR3 consists of 17 residues. The V gene's germline CDR1 is SGHNT and CDR2 YYREEE (reference sequence). Trimming pared 4 bases from V and 6 bases from J, leaving 20 bases between. CDR3 nucleotides: TGTGCCAGCAGCCACGACCGGGGCGGGCTTTCTAATTCACCCCTCCACTTT. It is translated as CASSHDRGGLSNSPLHF.

The chain uses TRBV7-9 and TRBJ2-5, with TRBD2 identical over 12 bases. The CDR3 is 19 residues long. J gave up 2 bases and V 5 bases, and 15 bases lay outside the gene matches. The germline V gene has CDR1 SEHNR and CDR2 FQNEAQ (reference sequence). As DNA, the CDR3 is TGTGCCAGCAGCCCGCGTCGCCCTAGCGGGGGGGCTCGTCAAGAGACCCAGTACTTC. Its protein is CASSPRRPSGGARQETQYF.

The chain is built from TRBV7-9 and TRBJ2-1; D is uncertain. Trimming removed 1 base from V and 7 bases from J, with 8 bases in between. The germline gives CDR1 SEHNR, CDR2 FQNEAQ (reference sequence). The CDR3 extends over 13 amino acids. DNA for the CDR3: TGTGCCAGCAGCTTAGGGGCCCAAAATGAGCAGTTCTTC. It encodes CASSLGAQNEQFF.

The V gene is TRBV5-1, the J gene TRBJ2-3, with D unresolved. The V and J ends lost 4 bases and 0 bases respectively, with 9 bases between them. The CDR3 sequence is 14 residues long. Germline V gives CDR1 SGHRS, CDR2 YFSETQ. The CDR3 here is CASSEVTSTDTQYF. The CDR3 DNA reads TGCGCCAGCAGCGAGGTAACTAGCACAGATACGCAGTATTTT.

The gene calls are TRBV2 and TRBJ1-2; no clear D. Between the trimmed V and J ends, which lost 8 bases and 1 base, there was a span of 8 bases. Germline assignment: CDR1 SNHLY and CDR2 FYNNEI. The length of the CDR3 is 12 residues. The CDR3 sequence is CASQGYNYGYTF. The CDR3 coding sequence is TGTGCCAGCCAAGGCTATAACTATGGCTACACCTTC.